One and the same sample provided the 10 T cell receptor beta chains below, sequenced in a study of T cells in Graves' hyperthyroidism and ophthalmopathy. Amplified TCR beta CDR3 regions came from RNA transcripts. HTBI primers were used for first-round RT-PCR of the TCR CDR3. TCRdb reprocessed the multiplex PCR reads via MiXCR and lists one record per CDR3 protein. This sample carries fewer than 450,000 distinct CDR3 sequences, about a sixth of them seen once, and the ten largest clones take roughly 35%. The sample comprised blood. The receptors stem from a woman aged 25 to 39 with Graves' hyperthyroidism that later progressed to Graves' ophthalmopathy.

This clonotype has a handful of counts. The rearrangement uses TRBV11-2 and TRBJ2-1; D is unclear. The V end lost 5 bases, the J end lost 8 bases, and 13 bases lay between the germline ends. This CDR3 has 13 amino acids. CDR1 is SGHAT and CDR2 is FQNNGV in the germline V gene. Here the CDR3 reads CASSLTLPHEQFF. CDR3 in DNA: TGTGCCAGCAGCCTCACACTACCCCATGAGCAGTTCTTC.

CDR3 nucleotides: TGTGCCAGCAGTGAAGTAGAAGCGGACCCCTACGAGCAGTACTTC. Its protein is CASSEVEADPYEQYF. This rearrangement joins TRBV25-1 to TRBJ2-7, with D possibly being TRBD2 (5 bases). Trimming left V 2 bases short and J 2 bases short, with 13 bases between. CDR3 size: 15 residues. Germline CDR1 reads MGHDK; CDR2 reads SYGVNS.

This clonotype was detected ten times or more. The rearrangement joins TRBV6-2 or TRBV6-3 to TRBJ2-1; TRBD1 might be the D (6 bases). This CDR3 comprises 13 residues. V was shortened by 7 bases and J by 3 bases, with 10 bases between the two germline ends. Germline CDR1 is MNHEY and CDR2 is SVGEGT. The CDR3 nucleotides read TGTGCCAGCACAACAGGGAGCTACAATGAGCAGTTCTTC. It codes for CASTTGSYNEQFF.

The table lists this clonotype with many counts. The gene calls are TRBV12-3 or TRBV12-4 and TRBJ2-7; TRBD1 agrees at 7 bases. The junction had 8 bases not matched to a gene; V was cut back by 5 bases and J by 4 bases. The CDR3 loop spans 14 amino acids. The CDR3 nucleotides are TGTGCCAGCAGTCCCTTGGACAGGCAGTACGAGCAGTACTTC. This encodes CASSPLDRQYEQYF.

Remarks on this clonotype: This may come from a read error, since a much larger clone is one base off. The chain recombines TRBV19 with TRBJ2-1, with D uncertain. Germline CDR1 and CDR2: LNHDA and SQIVND (reference sequence). The CDR3 spans 15 residues. Here the CDR3 DNA reads TGTACCAGTAGTCTCCGTACCGACTCCTACAATGAGCAGTTCTTC. Translated: CTSSLRTDSYNEQFF.

The chain combines TRBV11-2 with TRBJ2-1; possible D gene TRBD1, 6 bases. Per germline, CDR1 SGHAT and CDR2 FQNNGV. The CDR3 totals 18 residues. V was clipped by 4 bases and J by 6 bases, with 25 bases between them. CDR3 loop: CASSSIRAGSWDINEQFF. CDR3 sequence (DNA): TGTGCCAGCAGCTCCATTAGAGCCGGCTCTTGGGACATCAATGAGCAGTTCTTC.

V gene TRBV12-3 or TRBV12-4 combines with J gene TRBJ2-2, with 16 positions matching TRBD2. Trimming at V came to 1 base and at J to 5 bases, leaving 4 bases not matched to a gene. The CDR3 extends over 18 amino acids. DNA of the CDR3: TGTGCCAGCAGTTTAGGGGGACTAGCGGGAGGGCATACCGGGGAGCTGTTTTTT. As protein: CASSLGGLAGGHTGELFF.

This clonotype has just a few counts. This chain connects TRBV28 to TRBJ1-1; D unresolved. The CDR3 has 13 residues. V shed 3 bases and J shed 7 bases, with 12 bases lying between them. CDR1 and CDR2 (germline): MDHEN, SYDVKM. The CDR3 DNA reads as TGTGCCAGCAGTTTCCCCCCGGCCCTTGAAGCTTTCTTT. Encoded protein: CASSFPPALEAFF. Supplemented by reference TRBV28 and TRBJ1-1, the full variable domain reads DVKVTQSSRYLVKRTGEKVFLECVQDMDHENMFWYRQDPGLGLRLIYFSYDVKMKEKGDIPEGYSVSREKKERFSLILESASTNQTSMYLCASSFPPALEAFFGQGTRLTVV.

This clonotype was counted only a few times. V gene TRBV12-3 or TRBV12-4 combines with J gene TRBJ1-5, with TRBD1 matching 9 bases. The CDR3 consists of 15 residues. After removal of 6 bases from V and 1 base from J, the junction contained 4 bases not matched to a gene. The CDR3 loop is CASRGGQGSNQPQHF. Written as DNA, the CDR3 is TGTGCCAGCAGGGGGGGACAGGGAAGCAATCAGCCCCAGCATTTT.

This clonotype occurred many times. The chain links TRBV7-9 to TRBJ1-1; D is possibly TRBD1 (6 bases). V shed 5 bases and J shed 0 bases, with 13 bases lying between them. This CDR3 region has 15 residues. The germline V gene has CDR1 SEHNR and CDR2 FQNEAQ (reference sequence). Here the CDR3 DNA reads TGTGCCAGCAGCCCCCAGACAGGAGTGAACACTGAAGCTTTCTTT. This sequence encodes CASSPQTGVNTEAFF.